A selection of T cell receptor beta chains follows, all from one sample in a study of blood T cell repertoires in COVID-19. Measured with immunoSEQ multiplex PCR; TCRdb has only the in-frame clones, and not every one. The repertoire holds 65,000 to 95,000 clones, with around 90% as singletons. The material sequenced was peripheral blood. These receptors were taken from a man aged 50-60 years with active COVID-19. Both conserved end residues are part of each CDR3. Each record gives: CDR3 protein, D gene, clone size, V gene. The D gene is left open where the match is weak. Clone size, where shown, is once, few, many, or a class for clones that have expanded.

CDR3 protein: CASGQGQGPNSPLHF
D gene: TRBD1
clone size: NA
V gene: TRBV12-5

CDR3 protein: CASSQDLKLAGETQYF
D gene: NA
clone size: NA
V gene: TRBV4-3

CDR3 protein: CASSRTGRQETQYF
D gene: TRBD1
clone size: NA
V gene: TRBV5-1

CDR3 protein: CASSYSGTKDYGYTF
D gene: NA
clone size: once
V gene: TRBV6-5

CDR3 protein: CSVRSSWTPRSPTGELFF
D gene: NA
clone size: NA
V gene: TRBV29-1

CDR3 protein: CASSQGTMNTEAFF
D gene: NA
clone size: NA
V gene: TRBV14

CDR3 protein: CASTPPGRGKNIQYF
D gene: NA
clone size: NA
V gene: TRBV19

CDR3 protein: CAISDRNYEQYF
D gene: NA
clone size: NA
V gene: TRBV10-3

CDR3 protein: CASSLRGQGNTEAFF
D gene: TRBD1
clone size: NA
V gene: TRBV27

CDR3 protein: CASSRGGRHEQYF
D gene: TRBD2
clone size: NA
V gene: TRBV18

CDR3 protein: CASSPDPGATYNEQFF
D gene: NA
clone size: NA
V gene: TRBV5-1

CDR3 protein: CASSLVQGGTGELFF
D gene: NA
clone size: NA
V gene: TRBV28

CDR3 protein: CASRRTSGTSTDTQYF
D gene: TRBD2
clone size: NA
V gene: TRBV5-4

CDR3 protein: CASSPLRGQGNTEAFF
D gene: TRBD1
clone size: NA
V gene: TRBV19

CDR3 protein: CGTANSGNTIYF
D gene: TRBD1
clone size: NA
V gene: TRBV19

CDR3 protein: CSVSPNPAGGPGEQYF
D gene: TRBD2
clone size: once
V gene: TRBV29-1

CDR3 protein: CASSLAKTNSPLHF
D gene: NA
clone size: NA
V gene: TRBV6-5